The rows below give T cell receptor beta chains drawn from one sample of a study of regulatory dendritic cells for organ transplantation. Repertoires were generated with immunoSEQ multiplex PCR, while TCRdb's copy carries only in-frame clones and drops some. The table lists 25,000 to 30,000 clones, approximately 86% of them singletons. The sequenced sample consisted of naive CD8+ T cells from blood. The receptors derive from a human donor in good health. Each CDR3 is given with its conserved first and last residue. A D gene is named only where the DNA matches it firmly. Size is stated for part of the rows, as once, few or many counts, or as a class when the clone is expanded.

clone_size: .
j_call: TRBJ1-2
cdr3_length: 17
d_call: TRBD1
v_call: TRBV9
cdr3_aa: CASSVVEGGAGDYGYTF
cdr3_nt: TGTGCCAGCAGCGTAGTCGAAGGGGGCGCCGGGGACTATGGCTACACCTTC

clone_size: .
j_call: TRBJ2-6
cdr3_length: 16
d_call: .
v_call: TRBV9
cdr3_aa: CASSASQGSGANVLTF
cdr3_nt: TGTGCCAGCAGCGCGAGCCAGGGGTCTGGGGCCAACGTCCTGACTTTC

clone_size: .
j_call: TRBJ2-3
cdr3_length: 15
d_call: TRBD1
v_call: TRBV7-6
cdr3_aa: CASSLGTGFTDTQYF
cdr3_nt: TGTGCCAGCAGCTTAGGGACAGGCTTCACAGATACGCAGTATTTT

clone_size: .
j_call: TRBJ1-2
cdr3_length: 13
d_call: .
v_call: TRBV6-1
cdr3_aa: CASSEGQKSGYTF
cdr3_nt: TGTGCCAGCAGTGAAGGACAGAAATCAGGCTACACCTTC

clone_size: few
j_call: TRBJ1-2
cdr3_length: 14
d_call: .
v_call: TRBV2
cdr3_aa: CASILRDHGYGYTF
cdr3_nt: TGTGCCAGCATCCTCAGGGATCACGGCTATGGCTACACCTTC

clone_size: .
j_call: TRBJ1-1
cdr3_length: 14
d_call: TRBD1
v_call: TRBV5-1
cdr3_aa: CASADRGRNTEAFF
cdr3_nt: TGCGCCAGCGCCGACAGGGGGCGAAACACTGAAGCTTTCTTT

clone_size: .
j_call: TRBJ1-2
cdr3_length: 16
d_call: TRBD1
v_call: TRBV4-1
cdr3_aa: CASSQVVYRGNYGYTF
cdr3_nt: TGCGCCAGCAGCCAAGTTGTTTACAGGGGAAACTATGGCTACACCTTC

clone_size: few
j_call: TRBJ2-3
cdr3_length: 13
d_call: .
v_call: TRBV9
cdr3_aa: CASSGGLTDTQYF
cdr3_nt: TGTGCCAGCAGCGGGGGACTCACAGATACGCAGTATTTT

clone_size: .
j_call: TRBJ2-1
cdr3_length: 14
d_call: TRBD1
v_call: TRBV11-3
cdr3_aa: CASSPGQGPREQFF
cdr3_nt: TGTGCCAGCAGCCCGGGACAGGGCCCTAGGGAGCAGTTCTTC

clone_size: .
j_call: TRBJ1-6
cdr3_length: 14
d_call: .
v_call: TRBV19
cdr3_aa: CASSMAGRNSPLHF
cdr3_nt: TGTGCCAGTAGTATGGCCGGGAGGAATTCACCCCTCCACTTT

clone_size: .
j_call: TRBJ1-1
cdr3_length: 13
d_call: .
v_call: TRBV9
cdr3_aa: CASTGDTNTEAFF
cdr3_nt: TGTGCCAGCACCGGTGACACGAACACTGAAGCTTTCTTT

clone_size: once
j_call: TRBJ2-7
cdr3_length: 16
d_call: .
v_call: TRBV6-6
cdr3_aa: CASSYPRGGQPYEQYF
cdr3_nt: TGTGCCAGCAGTTACCCGAGGGGGGGGCAGCCCTACGAGCAGTACTTC

clone_size: .
j_call: TRBJ1-1
cdr3_length: 11
d_call: .
v_call: TRBV7-8
cdr3_aa: CASITSTEAFF
cdr3_nt: TGTGCCAGCATCACTTCCACTGAAGCTTTCTTT

clone_size: .
j_call: TRBJ2-1
cdr3_length: 16
d_call: TRBD1
v_call: TRBV19
cdr3_aa: CASSHLAGQGLDEQFF
cdr3_nt: TGTGCCAGTAGTCACCTTGCAGGACAGGGATTAGATGAGCAGTTCTTC

clone_size: .
j_call: TRBJ2-7
cdr3_length: 15
d_call: .
v_call: TRBV4-3
cdr3_aa: CASSQGPGDPYEQYF
cdr3_nt: TGCGCCAGCAGCCAAGGTCCAGGGGACCCCTACGAGCAGTACTTC

clone_size: .
j_call: TRBJ2-3
cdr3_length: 14
d_call: .
v_call: TRBV6-5
cdr3_aa: CASSNWGVTDTQYF
cdr3_nt: TGTGCCAGCAGCAATTGGGGGGTTACAGATACGCAGTATTTT

clone_size: .
j_call: TRBJ2-1
cdr3_length: 17
d_call: .
v_call: TRBV10-3
cdr3_aa: CATGDLTVERAYNEQFF
cdr3_nt: TGTGCCACCGGGGACTTAACGGTTGAGCGGGCCTACAATGAGCAGTTCTTC

clone_size: .
j_call: TRBJ2-7
cdr3_length: 14
d_call: .
v_call: TRBV4-1
cdr3_aa: CASSQSRGAYEQYF
cdr3_nt: TGCGCCAGCAGCCAGAGCCGAGGAGCCTACGAGCAGTACTTC

clone_size: .
j_call: TRBJ2-7
cdr3_length: 15
d_call: .
v_call: TRBV7-2
cdr3_aa: CASSLGRGGLYEQYF
cdr3_nt: TGTGCCAGCAGTTTGGGTCGCGGGGGCCTCTACGAGCAGTACTTC

clone_size: .
j_call: TRBJ1-2
cdr3_length: 16
d_call: TRBD1
v_call: TRBV9
cdr3_aa: CASSGLGQATNYGYTF
cdr3_nt: TGTGCCAGCAGCGGATTGGGACAGGCTACTAACTATGGCTACACCTTC

clone_size: .
j_call: TRBJ1-1
cdr3_length: 16
d_call: .
v_call: TRBV4-1
cdr3_aa: CASSQAPTELNTEAFF
cdr3_nt: TGCGCCAGCAGCCAAGCCCCGACAGAATTGAACACTGAAGCTTTCTTT

clone_size: .
j_call: TRBJ1-5
cdr3_length: 14
d_call: TRBD1
v_call: TRBV23-1
cdr3_aa: CASSQATGDQPQHF
cdr3_nt: TGCGCCAGCAGTCAGGCGACAGGGGATCAGCCCCAGCATTTT

clone_size: .
j_call: TRBJ1-6
cdr3_length: 17
d_call: .
v_call: TRBV13
cdr3_aa: CASSLAQGGGEDSPLHF
cdr3_nt: TGTGCCAGCAGCTTAGCACAGGGTGGAGGAGAAGATTCACCCCTCCACTTT

clone_size: .
j_call: TRBJ2-2
cdr3_length: 16
d_call: .
v_call: TRBV7-3
cdr3_aa: CASSLTLGGATGELFF
cdr3_nt: TGTGCCAGCAGCTTAACGTTGGGGGGTGCGACCGGGGAGCTGTTTTTT

clone_size: .
j_call: TRBJ1-1
cdr3_length: 13
d_call: .
v_call: TRBV9
cdr3_aa: CASSEGGYTEAFF
cdr3_nt: TGTGCCAGCAGTGAAGGAGGGTACACTGAAGCTTTCTTT

clone_size: .
j_call: TRBJ2-2
cdr3_length: 11
d_call: .
v_call: TRBV5-6
cdr3_aa: CASSSTGELFF
cdr3_nt: TGTGCCAGCAGCTCTACCGGGGAGCTGTTTTTT

clone_size: .
j_call: TRBJ2-3
cdr3_length: 13
d_call: .
v_call: TRBV7-3
cdr3_aa: CASSLTGADTQYF
cdr3_nt: TGTGCCAGCAGCTTAACAGGAGCAGATACGCAGTATTTT

clone_size: .
j_call: TRBJ2-6
cdr3_length: 19
d_call: .
v_call: TRBV18
cdr3_aa: CASSPRARTEPSGANVLTF
cdr3_nt: TGTGCCAGCTCACCACGAGCGCGGACAGAACCCTCTGGGGCCAACGTCCTGACTTTC

clone_size: .
j_call: TRBJ2-1
cdr3_length: 15
d_call: .
v_call: TRBV7-9
cdr3_aa: CASSVTESSYNEQFF
cdr3_nt: TGTGCCAGCAGCGTTACAGAAAGCTCCTACAATGAGCAGTTCTTC

clone_size: .
j_call: TRBJ1-2
cdr3_length: 12
d_call: .
v_call: TRBV5-1
cdr3_aa: CASRKETNGYTF
cdr3_nt: TGCGCCAGCAGGAAGGAAACTAATGGCTACACCTTC

clone_size: .
j_call: TRBJ1-2
cdr3_length: 14
d_call: .
v_call: TRBV27
cdr3_aa: CASSLSRTFYGYTF
cdr3_nt: TGTGCCAGCAGTTTAAGTAGGACTTTCTATGGCTACACCTTC

clone_size: .
j_call: TRBJ1-1
cdr3_length: 15
d_call: .
v_call: TRBV27
cdr3_aa: CASSFVRGGRDEAFF
cdr3_nt: TGTGCCAGCAGTTTTGTTCGGGGCGGGAGGGATGAAGCTTTCTTT

clone_size: once
j_call: TRBJ2-7
cdr3_length: 12
d_call: .
v_call: TRBV7-8
cdr3_aa: CASSSRGDEQYF
cdr3_nt: TGTGCCAGCAGCTCCAGGGGGGACGAGCAGTACTTC

clone_size: .
j_call: TRBJ1-2
cdr3_length: 12
d_call: .
v_call: TRBV11-2
cdr3_aa: CASSYYRAGYTF
cdr3_nt: TGTGCCAGCAGCTACTACAGGGCTGGCTACACCTTC

clone_size: .
j_call: TRBJ2-6
cdr3_length: 14
d_call: .
v_call: TRBV5-6
cdr3_aa: CASSRRSGANVLTF
cdr3_nt: TGTGCCAGTTCGAGGCGCTCTGGGGCCAACGTCCTGACTTTC

clone_size: .
j_call: TRBJ2-3
cdr3_length: 16
d_call: TRBD1
v_call: TRBV7-2
cdr3_aa: CASSFGQGATTDTQYF
cdr3_nt: TGTGCCAGCAGCTTCGGACAGGGGGCCACGACAGATACGCAGTATTTT

clone_size: few
j_call: TRBJ2-7
cdr3_length: 13
d_call: TRBD2
v_call: TRBV7-6
cdr3_aa: CASSPSGVYEQYF
cdr3_nt: TGTGCCAGCAGCCCTAGCGGGGTCTACGAGCAGTACTTC

clone_size: .
j_call: TRBJ1-4
cdr3_length: 12
d_call: .
v_call: TRBV4-2
cdr3_aa: CASSQDQEKLFF
cdr3_nt: TGTGCCAGCAGCCAAGATCAGGAAAAACTGTTTTTT

clone_size: once
j_call: TRBJ2-3
cdr3_length: 15
d_call: TRBD2
v_call: TRBV5-6
cdr3_aa: CASSSLAGVTDTQYF
cdr3_nt: TGTGCCAGCAGCTCCCTGGCGGGGGTCACAGATACGCAGTATTTT

clone_size: .
j_call: TRBJ2-3
cdr3_length: 12
d_call: .
v_call: TRBV27
cdr3_aa: CASRTGTDTQYF
cdr3_nt: TGTGCCAGCAGAACAGGCACAGATACGCAGTATTTT

clone_size: .
j_call: TRBJ1-4
cdr3_length: 15
d_call: TRBD1
v_call: TRBV11-2
cdr3_aa: CASSLRGRLNEKLFF
cdr3_nt: TGTGCCAGCAGCTTAAGGGGGCGCTTGAATGAAAAACTGTTTTTT

clone_size: .
j_call: TRBJ2-3
cdr3_length: 15
d_call: .
v_call: TRBV13
cdr3_aa: CASSSYRAVADTQYF
cdr3_nt: TGTGCCAGCAGCTCCTACAGGGCAGTTGCAGATACGCAGTATTTT

clone_size: .
j_call: TRBJ2-7
cdr3_length: 14
d_call: .
v_call: TRBV11-2
cdr3_aa: CASSPRDTEYEQYF
cdr3_nt: TGTGCCAGCAGCCCCCGGGACACCGAATACGAGCAGTACTTC

clone_size: few
j_call: TRBJ1-5
cdr3_length: 14
d_call: .
v_call: TRBV13
cdr3_aa: CASSLGQGNQPQHF
cdr3_nt: TGTGCCAGCAGCTTAGGGCAGGGCAATCAGCCCCAGCATTTT

clone_size: .
j_call: TRBJ2-1
cdr3_length: 13
d_call: .
v_call: TRBV7-3
cdr3_aa: CASSLTVSNEQFF
cdr3_nt: TGTGCCAGCAGCTTAACCGTATCCAATGAGCAGTTCTTC

clone_size: .
j_call: TRBJ2-1
cdr3_length: 13
d_call: .
v_call: TRBV11-3
cdr3_aa: CASSITSNNEQFF
cdr3_nt: TGTGCCAGCAGCATTACTAGTAACAATGAGCAGTTCTTC

clone_size: .
j_call: TRBJ1-1
cdr3_length: 15
d_call: TRBD1
v_call: TRBV28
cdr3_aa: CASSKRQGGNTEAFF
cdr3_nt: TGTGCCAGCAGCAAACGTCAGGGGGGAAATACTGAAGCTTTCTTT